This passage covers 27 T cell receptor beta chains from one sample sequenced in a study of blood T cell repertoires in COVID-19. Sequenced by immunoSEQ multiplex PCR; TCRdb stores in-frame clones only, minus some. The sample has 80,000 or so clones; over 80% are singletons. The sequenced material came from peripheral blood. Receptors were obtained from a human donor in a cohort sampled during active COVID-19.

This chain connects TRBV12-2 to TRBJ1-5; the listed D gene, TRBD1, was not tested against the DNA. TRBV12-2 is shown as a pseudogene. The CDR3 has 16 residues. The CDR3 coding sequence is TGTGCAAGTCGCTTACCTCGGGACACGGGCAATCAGCCCCAGCATTTT. This codes for CASRLPRDTGNQPQHF.

This chain uses TRBV9 with TRBJ1-1, with D uncertain. The CDR3 has 15 residues. Trimming took off 1 base at V and 4 bases at J, with 14 bases between the two ends. Per the germline V gene, CDR1 is SGDLS and CDR2 is YYNGEE. This CDR3 reads CASSVKEDGSTEAFF. CDR3 nucleotide sequence: TGTGCCAGCAGCGTAAAGGAAGATGGGAGCACTGAAGCTTTCTTT.

This chain joins TRBV28 and TRBJ1-1; D is possibly TRBD1 (5 bases). Between the trimmed V and J ends, which lost 3 bases and 5 bases, there was a span of 10 bases. Germline CDR1 and CDR2: MDHEN and SYDVKM. The CDR3 has 13 amino acids. The CDR3 sequence is CASSFRVGTEAFF. The CDR3 DNA follows: TGTGCCAGCAGTTTCAGGGTAGGAACTGAAGCTTTCTTT.

The V call is TRBV7-6, the J call TRBJ2-5, with D tentatively TRBD1 (6 bases). V was pared by 3 bases and J by 1 base, with 12 bases between. From germline, CDR1 is SGHVS and CDR2 FNYEAQ. This CDR3 is built from 15 residues. CDR3 nucleotide sequence: TGTGCCAGCAGCTTTTCCGGACAGCTCCAAGAGACCCAGTACTTC. Translating gives CASSFSGQLQETQYF.

V is TRBV5-1 and J is TRBJ1-4; D is unresolved. The CDR3 is made up of 15 amino acids. V was pared by 4 bases and J by 8 bases, with 18 bases between. Germline CDR1 and CDR2: SGHRS and YFSETQ. CDR3: CASSRGPGEDEKLFF. The CDR3 DNA is TGCGCCAGCAGCCGAGGACCGGGAGAAGACGAAAAACTGTTTTTT.

CDR3 sequence (DNA): TGTGCCAGCAGCCGGGACAGGGGTATCAATGAGCAGTTCTTC. Encoded protein: CASSRDRGINEQFF. The chain combines TRBV11-3 with TRBJ2-1; 10 bases agree with TRBD1. Trimming cost V 5 bases and J 6 bases; bases outside gene matches: 4. This CDR3 region has 14 residues. Germline assignment: CDR1 SGHNT and CDR2 YENEEA.

Points on this clone: Other DNA sequences within the sample encode an identical CDR3. The CDR3, as DNA: TGCGCCAGCAGCCTGACTAGCGGCTCCTACAATGAGCAGTTCTTC. Its protein product is CASSLTSGSYNEQFF. The rearrangement links TRBV5-1 to TRBJ2-1, with 9 bases aligning to TRBD2. The trim removed 4 bases at V and 0 bases at J, leaving 2 bases unmatched. The CDR3 runs 15 residues. Germline assignment: CDR1 SGHRS and CDR2 YFSETQ.

This clone turned up a few times. The V call is TRBV9, the J call TRBJ2-1; D gene uncertain. Trimming removed 4 bases at V and 9 bases at J, with 17 bases between. This CDR3 is 14 amino acids long. Germline V gene lookup returns CDR1 SGDLS and CDR2 YYNGEE. DNA of the CDR3: TGTGCCAGCAGCCCTGGAAATTTAGCCGTTGAGCAGTTCTTC. Translation: CASSPGNLAVEQFF.

There are a few counts of this clone. The chain links TRBV6-5 to TRBJ2-1; no firm D call. The CDR3 has 15 amino acids. V dropped 6 bases and J dropped 3 bases, with 15 bases sitting between them. The V gene's germline CDR1 is MNHEY and CDR2 SVGAGI. CDR3 DNA: TGTGCCAGCAGCTCGGTCACGCACTTCTACAATGAGCAGTTCTTC. This codes for CASSSVTHFYNEQFF.

This clone turned up a few times. V usage is TRBV6-5 and J usage is TRBJ2-3, with a tentative D call TRBD2 (7 bases). V lost 4 bases to trimming and J lost 6 bases, with 20 bases between them. Germline V gene sequence: CDR1 MNHEY, CDR2 SVGAGI. The CDR3 covers 16 residues. In DNA, the CDR3 is TGTGCCAGCAGTTCAGGGGCGGGAGCGCTGTGGGATACGCAGTATTTT. This codes for CASSSGAGALWDTQYF.

This clone has a single count. CDR3 coding DNA: TGTGCCAGCAGCTTGGGCCGTCAGACAGGGGGCGGAAGGGATCAGCCCCAGCATTTT. Protein product: CASSLGRQTGGGRDQPQHF. The chain is built from TRBV5-5 and TRBJ1-5; TRBD1 aligns across 10 bases. There are 19 residues in the CDR3. Germline lookup yields CDR1 SGHKS and CDR2 YYEKEE (reference sequence). V trimming: 0 bases; J trimming: 5 bases; junction bases outside the gene matches: 14.

The chain carries TRBV5-5 and TRBJ2-3; a possible D gene is TRBD1 (7 bases). The germline CDR1 and CDR2 sequences are SGHKS and YYEKEE (reference sequence). There are 15 residues in the CDR3. V was pared by 4 bases and J by 3 bases, with 15 bases between. CDR3: CASSPSGGQTDTQYF. CDR3 in DNA: TGTGCCAGCAGCCCGTCCGGGGGACAGACAGATACGCAGTATTTT.

The chain has TRBV7-9 and TRBJ1-2, with D possibly being TRBD1 (6 bases). Germline lookup yields CDR1 SEHNR and CDR2 FQNEAQ (reference sequence). The CDR3 consists of 13 residues. V was cut by 5 bases and J by 2 bases, with 9 bases left in between. CDR3 nucleotides: TGTGCCAGCAGCCAGGGGCGAAACTATGGCTACACCTTC. Translating it yields CASSQGRNYGYTF.

The chain combines TRBV3-1 (or the pseudogene TRBV3-2) with TRBJ2-7, with TRBD2 matching 10 bases. CDR1 and CDR2 (germline): LGHDT, YNNKEL (reference sequence). The V and J ends lost 4 bases and 7 bases, in that order; junction bases with no gene match: 10. The CDR3 spans 15 residues. The CDR3 region is CASSLSGRRVGEQYF. CDR3 nucleotide sequence: TGTGCCAGCAGCCTTAGCGGGAGGCGGGTTGGGGAGCAGTACTTC.

The chain has TRBV6-5 and TRBJ1-1; TRBD1 is a possible D gene (5 bases). This CDR3 is 16 amino acids long. V lost 0 bases to trimming and J lost 4 bases, with 15 bases between them. CDR1 and CDR2 (germline): MNHEY, SVGAGI. CDR3 region: CASSYSGGFGSTEAFF. The CDR3 DNA is TGTGCCAGCAGTTACTCCGGGGGATTTGGCAGCACTGAAGCTTTCTTT.

V is TRBV6-6 and J is TRBJ1-1; weak D call: TRBD1 (6 bases). CDR3 length: 15 amino acids. The germline V and J ends were trimmed by 0 bases and 1 base, with 9 bases remaining between them. Germline V gene sequence: CDR1 MNHNY, CDR2 SVGAGI (reference sequence). CDR3 region: CASSYSGAGNTEAFF. Here the CDR3 DNA reads TGTGCCAGCAGTTACTCGGGGGCGGGGAACACTGAAGCTTTCTTT.

The J gene is TRBJ1-2, the V gene TRBV6-5, with D maybe TRBD1 (6 bases). The CDR3 has 12 amino acids. V was trimmed by 6 bases and J by 6 bases, leaving 11 bases between them. Germline CDR1 is MNHEY and CDR2 is SVGAGI. The CDR3 DNA sequence: TGTGCCAGCAGCCTACGACAGGATGGCTACACCTTC. Translation gives CASSLRQDGYTF.

The rearrangement uses TRBV4-2 and TRBJ2-1; 7 bases are a match to TRBD2. The germline V gene encodes CDR1 LGHNA and CDR2 YNFKEQ. The CDR3 covers 15 residues. The ends lost 1 base at V and 5 bases at J; junction bases unmatched: 5. CDR3 bases: TGTGCCAGCAGCCAAGGCCTAGCGGCTCACAATGAGCAGTTCTTC. It codes for CASSQGLAAHNEQFF.

This clone was found a few times. The chain has TRBV6-6 and TRBJ2-1; no firm D call. The V and J ends lost 2 bases and 0 bases respectively, with 8 bases between them. The CDR3 spans 15 residues. Germline V gene lookup returns CDR1 MNHNY and CDR2 SVGAGI (reference sequence). The CDR3 protein is CASSYGSGSYNEQFF. CDR3 DNA: TGTGCCAGCAGTTACGGGTCGGGCTCCTACAATGAGCAGTTCTTC.

Comments on this clone: The same CDR3 can be traced to other DNA sequences in this sample. The genes are TRBV7-2 and TRBJ2-5; a weak D match, TRBD2 (7 bases). With 5 bases removed from V and 4 bases from J, the gap between germline ends came to 8 bases. CDR1 and CDR2 from the germline V gene are SGHTA and FQGNSA. The CDR3 extends over 12 amino acids. The CDR3 DNA reads as TGTGCCAGCAGCAGGGGGGGAGAGACCCAGTACTTC. Translation: CASSRGGETQYF.

V is TRBV7-9 and J is TRBJ2-2; TRBD2 aligns across 8 bases. CDR3 size: 16 residues. Germline trimming cut 1 base from V and 4 bases from J; bases unmatched to any gene: 5. Germline loops: CDR1 SEHNR, CDR2 FQNEAQ (reference sequence). The CDR3 protein is CASSLGGGRSTGELFF. CDR3 sequence (DNA): TGTGCCAGCAGCTTAGGCGGCGGGAGGAGCACCGGGGAGCTGTTTTTT. Together with reference TRBV7-9 and TRBJ2-2, the CDR3 gives the full variable domain: DTGVSQNPRHKITKRGQNVTFRCDPISEHNRLYWYRQTLGQGPEFLTYFQNEAQLEKSRLLSDRFSAERPKGSFSTLEIQRTEQGDSAMYLCASSLGGGRSTGELFFGEGSRLTVL.

The chain is built from TRBV30 and TRBJ1-4, with D tentatively TRBD1 (6 bases). Trimming took off 2 bases at V and 8 bases at J, with 15 bases between the two ends. This CDR3 has 14 amino acids. CDR1 is GTSNPN, CDR2 SVGIG, per germline (reference sequence). Here the CDR3 DNA reads TGTGCCTGGAGTCACGGCAGGGGAGGGGAAAAACTGTTTTTT. It specifies CAWSHGRGGEKLFF.

This clone was seen only a few times. V is TRBV7-9 and J is TRBJ2-7, with D possibly matching TRBD1 (5 bases). The CDR3 covers 13 residues. V dropped 2 bases and J dropped 4 bases, with 9 bases sitting between them. The germline V gene encodes CDR1 SEHNR and CDR2 FQNEAQ (reference sequence). The CDR3 region is CASSLQGLYEQYF. The CDR3 region has the DNA TGTGCCAGCAGCTTACAGGGCTTGTACGAGCAGTACTTC. The full variable domain, its missing parts supplied by reference TRBV7-9 and TRBJ2-7, is DTGVSQNPRHKITKRGQNVTFRCDPISEHNRLYWYRQTLGQGPEFLTYFQNEAQLEKSRLLSDRFSAERPKGSFSTLEIQRTEQGDSAMYLCASSLQGLYEQYFGPGTRLTVT.

This clone was seen only once. The rearrangement links TRBV24-1 to TRBJ2-3; the match to TRBD1 covers 10 bases. The junction had 8 bases not matched to a gene; V was cut back by 7 bases and J by 2 bases. Germline V CDR1 and CDR2: KGHDR, SFDVKD. The CDR3 extends over 16 amino acids. DNA for the CDR3: TGTGCCACCAGCTCCGGGACAGGGGTGGTCACAGATACGCAGTATTTT. Translated, it gives CATSSGTGVVTDTQYF.

This rearrangement joins TRBV27 to TRBJ1-2; D gene uncertain. The germline V gene encodes CDR1 MNHEY and CDR2 SMNVEV (reference sequence). The germline V and J ends were trimmed by 10 bases and 4 bases, with 13 bases remaining between them. The CDR3 is made up of 12 amino acids. This CDR3 is CATANPPYGYTF. CDR3 sequence (DNA): TGTGCCACTGCGAACCCGCCCTATGGCTACACCTTC.

This chain links TRBV7-3 with TRBJ2-5, with D possibly TRBD1 on 6 matching bases. The CDR3 sequence is 18 residues long. Germline V CDR1 and CDR2: SGHTA, FQGTGA. V shed 5 bases and J shed 5 bases, with 27 bases lying between them. This CDR3 reads CASSPMIRGSLIGETQYF. CDR3 DNA sequence: TGTGCCAGCAGCCCCATGATCAGGGGTTCCCTCATCGGGGAGACCCAGTACTTC.

V is TRBV28 and J is TRBJ2-3; weak D call: TRBD1 (6 bases). Germline lookup yields CDR1 MDHEN and CDR2 SYDVKM. This CDR3 comprises 16 residues. The germline V and J ends were trimmed by 4 bases and 4 bases, with 18 bases remaining between them. CDR3 region: CASSSGRARGADTQYF. DNA of the CDR3: TGTGCCAGCAGTTCAGGTCGCGCCAGGGGCGCAGATACGCAGTATTTT.